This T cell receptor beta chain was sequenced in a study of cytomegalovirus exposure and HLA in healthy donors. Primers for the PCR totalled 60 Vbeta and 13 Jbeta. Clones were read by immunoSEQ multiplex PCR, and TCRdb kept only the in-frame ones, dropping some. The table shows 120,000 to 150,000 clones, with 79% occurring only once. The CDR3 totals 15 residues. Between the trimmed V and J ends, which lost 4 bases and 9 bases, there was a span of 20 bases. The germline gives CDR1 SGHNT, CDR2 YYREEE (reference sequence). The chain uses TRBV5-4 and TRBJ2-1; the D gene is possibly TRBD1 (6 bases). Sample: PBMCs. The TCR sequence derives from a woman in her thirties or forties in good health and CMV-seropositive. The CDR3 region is CASSAYQAQGREQFF. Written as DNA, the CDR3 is TGTGCCAGCAGCGCTTACCAGGCCCAGGGGCGTGAGCAGTTCTTC.